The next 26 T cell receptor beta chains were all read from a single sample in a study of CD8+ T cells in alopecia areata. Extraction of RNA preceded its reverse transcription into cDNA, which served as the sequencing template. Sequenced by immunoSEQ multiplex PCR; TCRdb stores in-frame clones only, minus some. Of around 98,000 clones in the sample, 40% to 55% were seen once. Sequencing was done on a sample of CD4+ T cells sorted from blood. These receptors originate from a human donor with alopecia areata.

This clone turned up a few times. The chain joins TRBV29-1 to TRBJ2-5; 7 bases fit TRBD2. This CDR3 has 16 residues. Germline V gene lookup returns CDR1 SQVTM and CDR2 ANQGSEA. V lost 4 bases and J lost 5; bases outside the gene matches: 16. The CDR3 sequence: CSVGLLRASGRETQYF. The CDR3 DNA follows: TGCAGCGTTGGGCTCCTGCGGGCTAGCGGAAGGGAGACCCAGTACTTC.

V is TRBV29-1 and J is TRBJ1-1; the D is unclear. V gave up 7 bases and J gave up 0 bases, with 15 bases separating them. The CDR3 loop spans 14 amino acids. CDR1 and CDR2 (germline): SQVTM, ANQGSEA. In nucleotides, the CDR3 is TGCAGCGACTCTAATCCAACTATGAACACTGAAGCTTTCTTT. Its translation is CSDSNPTMNTEAFF.

Written as DNA, the CDR3 is TGTGCCAGTAGTATCGGGACTAGCCCCAATGAGCAGTTCTTC. Residues: CASSIGTSPNEQFF. V gene TRBV19 combines with J gene TRBJ2-1; 9 nucleotides match TRBD2. The ends lost 3 bases at V and 6 bases at J; junction bases unmatched: 3. The CDR3 extends over 14 amino acids. CDR1 is LNHDA, CDR2 SQIVND, per germline (reference sequence).

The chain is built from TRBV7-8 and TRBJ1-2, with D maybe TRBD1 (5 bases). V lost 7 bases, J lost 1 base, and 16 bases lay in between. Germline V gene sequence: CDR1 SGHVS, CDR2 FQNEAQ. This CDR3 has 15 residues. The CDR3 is CASTISRVDNYGYTF. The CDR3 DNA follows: TGTGCCAGCACCATCAGCAGGGTAGATAACTATGGCTACACCTTC.

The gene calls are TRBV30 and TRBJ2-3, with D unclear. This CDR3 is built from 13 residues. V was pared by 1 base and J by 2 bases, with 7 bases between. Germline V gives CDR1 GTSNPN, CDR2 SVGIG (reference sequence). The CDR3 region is CAWSDEVTDTQYF. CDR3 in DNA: TGTGCCTGGAGTGATGAGGTCACAGATACGCAGTATTTT. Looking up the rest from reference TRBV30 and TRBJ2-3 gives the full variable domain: SQTIHQWPATLVQPVGSPLSLECTVEGTSNPNLYWYRQAAGRGLQLLFYSVGIGQISSEVPQNLSASRPQDRQFILSSKKLLLSDSGFYLCAWSDEVTDTQYFGPGTRLTVL.

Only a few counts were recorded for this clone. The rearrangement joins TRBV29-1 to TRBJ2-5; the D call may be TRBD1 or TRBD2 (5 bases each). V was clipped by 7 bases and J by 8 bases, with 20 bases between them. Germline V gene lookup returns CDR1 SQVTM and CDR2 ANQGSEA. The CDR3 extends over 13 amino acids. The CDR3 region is CSALRLERGTQYF. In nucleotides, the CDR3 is TGCAGCGCCCTCAGACTCGAACGGGGCACCCAGTACTTC.

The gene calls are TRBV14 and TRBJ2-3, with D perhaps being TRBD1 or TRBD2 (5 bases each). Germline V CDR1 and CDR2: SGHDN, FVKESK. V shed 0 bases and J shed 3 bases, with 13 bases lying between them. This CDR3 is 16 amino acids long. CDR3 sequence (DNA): TGTGCCAGCAGCCAAGATTCGGGGCTAAGGACAGATACGCAGTATTTT. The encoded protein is CASSQDSGLRTDTQYF.

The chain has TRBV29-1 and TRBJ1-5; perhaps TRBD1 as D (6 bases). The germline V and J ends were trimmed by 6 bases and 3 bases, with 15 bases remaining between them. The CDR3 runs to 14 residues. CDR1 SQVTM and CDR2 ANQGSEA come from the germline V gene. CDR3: CSVLEGGSNQPQHF. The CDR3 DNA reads TGCAGCGTCCTAGAGGGGGGGTCCAATCAGCCCCAGCATTTT.

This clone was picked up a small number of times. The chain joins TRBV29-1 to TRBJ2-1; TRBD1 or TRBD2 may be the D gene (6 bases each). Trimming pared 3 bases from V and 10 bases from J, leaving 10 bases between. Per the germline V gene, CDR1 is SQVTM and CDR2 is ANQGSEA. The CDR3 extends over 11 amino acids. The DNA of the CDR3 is TGCAGCGTTGATCGGGGGCGAGAGCAGTTCTTC. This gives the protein CSVDRGREQFF.

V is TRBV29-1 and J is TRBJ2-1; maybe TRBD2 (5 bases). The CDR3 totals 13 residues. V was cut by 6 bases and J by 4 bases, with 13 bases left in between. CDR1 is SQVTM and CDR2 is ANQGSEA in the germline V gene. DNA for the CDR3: TGCAGCGTGAATCTTGGACTGTACAATGAGCAGTTCTTC. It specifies CSVNLGLYNEQFF.

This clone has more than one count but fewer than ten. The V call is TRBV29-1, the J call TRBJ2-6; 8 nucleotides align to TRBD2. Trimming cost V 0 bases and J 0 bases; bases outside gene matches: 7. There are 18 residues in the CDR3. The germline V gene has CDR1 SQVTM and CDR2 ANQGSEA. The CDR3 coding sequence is TGCAGCGTTGAAGAAGTAGCGGGAACGAACTCTGGGGCCAACGTCCTGACTTTC. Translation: CSVEEVAGTNSGANVLTF.

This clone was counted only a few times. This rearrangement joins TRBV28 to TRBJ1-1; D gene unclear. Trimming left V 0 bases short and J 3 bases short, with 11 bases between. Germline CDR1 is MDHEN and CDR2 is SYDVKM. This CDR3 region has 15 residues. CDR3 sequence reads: CASSLWGGVDTEAFF. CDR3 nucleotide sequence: TGTGCCAGCAGTTTATGGGGCGGAGTAGACACTGAAGCTTTCTTT.

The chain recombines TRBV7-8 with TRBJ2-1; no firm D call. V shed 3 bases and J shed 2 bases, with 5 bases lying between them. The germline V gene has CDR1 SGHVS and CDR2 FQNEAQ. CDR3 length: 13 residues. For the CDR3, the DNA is TGTGCCAGCAGCTTCCGGCCCTACAATGAGCAGTTCTTC. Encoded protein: CASSFRPYNEQFF.

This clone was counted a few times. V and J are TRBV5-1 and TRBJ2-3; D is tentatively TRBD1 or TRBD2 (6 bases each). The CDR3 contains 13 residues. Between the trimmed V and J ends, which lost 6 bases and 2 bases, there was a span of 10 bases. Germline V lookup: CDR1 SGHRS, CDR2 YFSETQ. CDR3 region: CASTGDNTDTQYF. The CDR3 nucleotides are TGCGCCAGCACGGGGGACAACACAGATACGCAGTATTTT.

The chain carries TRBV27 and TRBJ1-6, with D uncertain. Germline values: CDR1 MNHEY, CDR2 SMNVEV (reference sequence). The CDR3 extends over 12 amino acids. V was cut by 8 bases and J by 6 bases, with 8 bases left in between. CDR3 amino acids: CASRDPNSPLHF. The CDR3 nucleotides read TGTGCCAGCCGAGATCCTAATTCACCCCTCCACTTT.

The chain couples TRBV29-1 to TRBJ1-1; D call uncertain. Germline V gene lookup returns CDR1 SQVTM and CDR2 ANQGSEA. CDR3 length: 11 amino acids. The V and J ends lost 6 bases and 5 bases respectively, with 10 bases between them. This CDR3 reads CSVAYTTEAFF. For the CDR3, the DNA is TGCAGCGTAGCGTACACAACTGAAGCTTTCTTT.

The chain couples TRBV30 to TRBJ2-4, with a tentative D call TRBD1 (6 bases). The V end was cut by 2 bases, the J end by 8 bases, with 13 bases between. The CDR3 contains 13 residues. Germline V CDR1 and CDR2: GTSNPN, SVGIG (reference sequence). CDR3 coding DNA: TGTGCCTGGAGTCCCAGGGGCAGGTACATTCAGTACTTC. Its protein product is CAWSPRGRYIQYF.

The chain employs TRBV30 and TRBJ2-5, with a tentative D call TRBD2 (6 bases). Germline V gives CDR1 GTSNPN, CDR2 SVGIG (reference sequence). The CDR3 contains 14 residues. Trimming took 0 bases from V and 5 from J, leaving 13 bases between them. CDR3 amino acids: CAWSVGGPRETQYF. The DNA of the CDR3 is TGTGCCTGGAGTGTTGGAGGGCCTCGGGAGACCCAGTACTTC.

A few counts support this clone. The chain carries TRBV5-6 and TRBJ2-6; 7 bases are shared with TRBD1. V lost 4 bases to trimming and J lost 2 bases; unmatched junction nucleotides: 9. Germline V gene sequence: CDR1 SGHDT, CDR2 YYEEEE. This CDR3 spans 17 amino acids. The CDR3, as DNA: TGTGCCAGCAGCCCTGGACAGGTAGTTGCTGGGGCCAACGTCCTGACTTTC. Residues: CASSPGQVVAGANVLTF.

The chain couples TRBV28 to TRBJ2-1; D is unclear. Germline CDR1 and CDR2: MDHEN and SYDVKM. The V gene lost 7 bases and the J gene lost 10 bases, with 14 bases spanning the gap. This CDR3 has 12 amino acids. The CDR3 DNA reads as TGTGCCAGCACCTCAGGACGAGGAGAGCAGTTCTTC. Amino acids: CASTSGRGEQFF.

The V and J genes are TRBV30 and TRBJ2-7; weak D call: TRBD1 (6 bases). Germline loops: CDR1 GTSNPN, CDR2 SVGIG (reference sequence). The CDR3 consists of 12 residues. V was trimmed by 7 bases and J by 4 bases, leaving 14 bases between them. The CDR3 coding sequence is TGTGCCTTCGGGACATGGGATTACGAGCAGTACTTC. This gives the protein CAFGTWDYEQYF.

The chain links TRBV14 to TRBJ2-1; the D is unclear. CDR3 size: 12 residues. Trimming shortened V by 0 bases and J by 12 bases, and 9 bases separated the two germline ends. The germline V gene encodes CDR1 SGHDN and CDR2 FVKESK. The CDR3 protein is CASSQDYDLQFF. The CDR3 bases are TGTGCCAGCAGCCAAGATTATGATCTGCAGTTCTTC.

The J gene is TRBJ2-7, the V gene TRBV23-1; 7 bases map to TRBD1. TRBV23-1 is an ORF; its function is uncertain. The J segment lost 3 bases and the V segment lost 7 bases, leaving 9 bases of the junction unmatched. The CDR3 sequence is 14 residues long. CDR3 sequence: CASIQTGFVYEQYF. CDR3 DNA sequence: TGCGCCAGCATTCAGACAGGGTTCGTCTACGAGCAGTACTTC.

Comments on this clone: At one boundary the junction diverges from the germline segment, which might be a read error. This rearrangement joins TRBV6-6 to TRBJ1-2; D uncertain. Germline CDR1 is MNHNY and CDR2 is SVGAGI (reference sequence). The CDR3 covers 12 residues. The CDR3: CAISESSYGYTF. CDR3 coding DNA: TGTGCCATCAGTGAGTCTAGCTATGGCTACACCTTC.

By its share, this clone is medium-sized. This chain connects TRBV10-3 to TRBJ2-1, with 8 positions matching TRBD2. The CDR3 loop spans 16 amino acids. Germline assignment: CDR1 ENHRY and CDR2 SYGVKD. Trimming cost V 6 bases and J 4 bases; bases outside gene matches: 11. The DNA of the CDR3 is TGTGCCATCAGCGGAAAGAGCGGGAGCTCGTACAATGAGCAGTTCTTC. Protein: CAISGKSGSSYNEQFF.

Here the CDR3 DNA reads TGTGCCAGCTCATCGGGCGTCACATCGAGAGGCTACACCTTC. This encodes CASSSGVTSRGYTF. The V call is TRBV18, the J call TRBJ1-2; D gene ambiguous. V lost 5 bases, J lost 8 bases, and 18 bases lay in between. Per the germline V gene, CDR1 is KGHSH and CDR2 is LQKENI. The CDR3 contains 14 residues.